This T cell receptor beta chain was obtained from a study of CD8+ T cells in alopecia areata. Study context: Twice daily, treated patients received 5 to 10 mg of oral tofacitinib.

Extracted from the samples, RNA was reverse transcribed into cDNA to serve as the sequencing template. TCRdb keeps only in-frame clones here, not all; method: immunoSEQ multiplex PCR. Among about 200,000 clones, roughly 60% were seen once, and the ten largest hold 5% to 6%. Whole-study results and caveats: Mice gave a clearer picture of TCR sharing than patients did, possibly for HLA-related reasons.

Concerning this clone itself: What it binds is not known.

Treatment in this sample: oral pan-JAK inhibitor, 5-10 mg twice daily. This TCR was sampled from a human donor with alopecia areata. Sequencing used CD4+ T cells sorted from blood, obtained at week 24, from a patient treated with tofacitinib.

The CDR3 sequence is CASTLTESSYNEQFF. The CDR3 DNA sequence: TGTGCCAGCACGCTGACAGAGAGCTCCTACAATGAGCAGTTCTTC. V is TRBV7-9 and J is TRBJ2-1; maybe TRBD1 (5 bases). Germline V gene lookup returns CDR1 SEHNR and CDR2 FQNEAQ (reference sequence). V lost 7 bases and J 0 bases, leaving 13 bases between the germline ends. The CDR3 is made up of 15 amino acids.